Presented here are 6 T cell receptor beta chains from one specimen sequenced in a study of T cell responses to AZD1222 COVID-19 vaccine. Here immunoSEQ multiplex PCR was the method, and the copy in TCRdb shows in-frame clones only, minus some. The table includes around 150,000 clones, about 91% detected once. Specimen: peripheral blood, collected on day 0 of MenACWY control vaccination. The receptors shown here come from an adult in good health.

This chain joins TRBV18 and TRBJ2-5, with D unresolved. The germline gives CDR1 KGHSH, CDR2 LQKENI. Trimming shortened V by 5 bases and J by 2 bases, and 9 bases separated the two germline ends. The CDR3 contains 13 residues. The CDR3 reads CASSTPLQETQYF. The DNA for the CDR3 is TGTGCCAGCTCAACCCCCTTACAAGAGACCCAGTACTTC.

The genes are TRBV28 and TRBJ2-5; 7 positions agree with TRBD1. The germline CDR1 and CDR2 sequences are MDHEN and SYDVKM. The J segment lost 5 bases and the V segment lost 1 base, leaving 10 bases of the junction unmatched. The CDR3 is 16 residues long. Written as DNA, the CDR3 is TGTGCCAGCAGTTTATCGAGGGGGCCGAGAAGTGAGACCCAGTACTTC. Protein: CASSLSRGPRSETQYF.

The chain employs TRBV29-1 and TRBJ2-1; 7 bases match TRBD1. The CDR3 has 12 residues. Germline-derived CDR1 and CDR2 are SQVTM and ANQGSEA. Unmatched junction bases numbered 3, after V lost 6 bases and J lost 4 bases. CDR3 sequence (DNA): TGCAGCGTAGAGGGACAGTACAATGAGCAGTTCTTC. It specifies CSVEGQYNEQFF.

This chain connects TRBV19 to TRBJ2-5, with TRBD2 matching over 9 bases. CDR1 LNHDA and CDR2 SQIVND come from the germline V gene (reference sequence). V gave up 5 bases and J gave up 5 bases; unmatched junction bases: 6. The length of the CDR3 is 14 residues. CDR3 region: CASSPGTSGETQYF. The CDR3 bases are TGTGCCAGTAGTCCAGGAACTAGCGGGGAGACCCAGTACTTC.

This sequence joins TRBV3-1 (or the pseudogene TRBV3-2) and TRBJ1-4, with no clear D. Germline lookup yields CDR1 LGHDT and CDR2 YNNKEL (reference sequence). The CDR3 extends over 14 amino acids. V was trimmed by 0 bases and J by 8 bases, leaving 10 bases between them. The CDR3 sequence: CASSQEATREKLFF. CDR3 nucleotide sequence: TGTGCCAGCAGCCAAGAGGCGACCAGGGAAAAACTGTTTTTT.

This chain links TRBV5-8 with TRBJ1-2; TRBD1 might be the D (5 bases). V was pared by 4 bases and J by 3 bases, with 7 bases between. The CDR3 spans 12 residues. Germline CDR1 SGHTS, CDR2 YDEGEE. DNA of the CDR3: TGTGCCAGCAGCGGGGACCACTATGGCTACACCTTC. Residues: CASSGDHYGYTF.